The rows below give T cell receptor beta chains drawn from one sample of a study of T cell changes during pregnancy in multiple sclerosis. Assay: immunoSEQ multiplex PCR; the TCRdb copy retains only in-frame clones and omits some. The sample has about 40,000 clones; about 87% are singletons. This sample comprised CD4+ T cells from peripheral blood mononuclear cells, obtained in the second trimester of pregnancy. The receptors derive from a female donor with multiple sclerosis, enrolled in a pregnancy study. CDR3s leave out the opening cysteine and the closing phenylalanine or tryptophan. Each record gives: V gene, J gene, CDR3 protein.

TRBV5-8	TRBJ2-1	ASSLEGLENNEQF
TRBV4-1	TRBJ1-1	ASSQGRGRITEAF
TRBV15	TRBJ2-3	ATSRAGTRVIYTQY
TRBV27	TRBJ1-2	ASSLYPSGGGYT
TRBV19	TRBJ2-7	ASSVAGTGNLYEQY
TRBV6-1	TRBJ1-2	ASRVRESEYGYT
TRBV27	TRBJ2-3	ATRGGRGFSTDTQY
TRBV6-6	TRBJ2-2	ASSYVPAAGELF
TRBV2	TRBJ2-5	ASSIRGGVKETQY
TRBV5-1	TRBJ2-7	ASTRQGGSYEQY
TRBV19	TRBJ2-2	ASSRTSGTNGELF
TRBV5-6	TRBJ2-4	ASSRGSPKNIQY
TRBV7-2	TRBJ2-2	ASRRGQGTNTGELF
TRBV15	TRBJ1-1	ATSRDAGSEAF
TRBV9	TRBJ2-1	ASSPQAGAMGNEQF